These 32 T cell receptor beta chains were sequenced from one sample in a study of HIV-infected patients and healthy controls. All unsorted peripheral T cells were captured because whole blood was used without fractionation. cDNA was made from roughly 470 ng RNA using alpha and beta constant primers. Separate chain-specific third strand synthesis with multiplexing indices produced the alpha and beta libraries. Each CDR3 protein is one row after TCRdb ran MiXCR on the 5' RACE reads. There are some 7,600 distinct CDR3 sequences in the sample; roughly 7.4% occur only once, and 8.5% to 9.5% lies in the top ten. This material consisted of blood, taken before antiretroviral therapy. These receptors were taken from an adult with HIV infection.

This clonotype is categorized as medium-sized (0.01 to 0.1%). The chain has TRBV10-2 and TRBJ1-1; 7 nucleotides line up with TRBD1. With 3 bases clipped from V and 4 bases from J, the junction kept 2 bases outside the gene matches. Germline-derived CDR1 and CDR2 are WSHSY and SAAADI. The CDR3 covers 13 residues. The CDR3 DNA reads TGCGCCAGCAGTGAAGGGGGCTTCACTGAAGCTTTCTTT. Translated, it gives CASSEGGFTEAFF.

The V call is TRBV4-2, the J call TRBJ2-2; a possible D gene is TRBD2 (6 bases). The ends were cut back, 2 bases at V and 6 bases at J, with 22 bases in the middle. CDR1 LGHNA and CDR2 YNFKEQ come from the germline V gene. CDR3 length: 18 residues. CDR3 in amino acids: CASSQPSSTGEIAGELFF. As DNA, the CDR3 is TGTGCCAGCAGCCAACCCTCCTCTACGGGAGAAATTGCCGGGGAGCTGTTTTTT.

This clonotype occurred a few times. This sequence joins TRBV27 and TRBJ2-2; 10 bases align to TRBD1. This CDR3 region has 15 residues. With 6 bases clipped from V and 4 bases from J, the junction kept 5 bases outside the gene matches. From germline, CDR1 is MNHEY and CDR2 SMNVEV (reference sequence). The CDR3 loop is CASRPDRGLTGELFF. For the CDR3, the DNA is TGTGCCAGCAGACCCGACAGGGGGCTCACCGGGGAGCTGTTTTTT.

This clonotype was observed at least ten times. V usage is TRBV4-1 and J usage is TRBJ2-7, with D perhaps TRBD2 (6 bases). From germline, CDR1 is MGHRA and CDR2 YSYEKL. Trimming removed 1 base from V and 3 bases from J, with 10 bases in between. The length of the CDR3 is 14 residues. The CDR3: CASSQGPSVYEQYF. CDR3 nucleotide sequence: TGCGCCAGCAGCCAAGGCCCTAGCGTCTACGAGCAGTACTTC.

This clonotype was detected ten times or more. The chain joins TRBV12-3 or TRBV12-4 to TRBJ2-1, with a weak D call TRBD1 (6 bases). V shed 6 bases and J shed 7 bases, with 19 bases lying between them. CDR3 length: 15 amino acids. The CDR3 region is CASSAARGQANEQFF. DNA of the CDR3: TGTGCCAGCAGCGCAGCCAGGGGCCAAGCAAATGAGCAGTTCTTC.

By its share, this clonotype is medium-sized (0.01 to 0.1%). The rearrangement joins TRBV3-1 to TRBJ1-1, with D unresolved. The germline V and J ends were trimmed by 0 bases and 5 bases, with 16 bases remaining between them. CDR3 length: 16 residues. In germline, CDR1 is LGHDT, CDR2 YNNKEL (reference sequence). The CDR3 bases are TGTGCCAGCAGCCAAGAAGGTACGGCCTTTGTGACTGAAGCTTTCTTT. Its protein is CASSQEGTAFVTEAFF. Full variable domain (remainder filled in from reference TRBV3-1 and TRBJ1-1): DTAVSQTPKYLVTQMGNDKSIKCEQNLGHDTMYWYKQDSKKFLKIMFSYNNKELIINETVPNRFSPKSPDKAHLNLHINSLELGDSAVYFCASSQEGTAFVTEAFFGQGTRLTVV.

V is TRBV19 and J is TRBJ2-1; D is unclear. Trimming took 6 bases from V and 2 from J, leaving 14 bases between them. The CDR3 is made up of 15 amino acids. Germline V gene lookup returns CDR1 LNHDA and CDR2 SQIVND (reference sequence). The CDR3 sequence: CASRVGAATYNEQFF. CDR3 coding DNA: TGTGCCAGTAGGGTCGGAGCCGCTACCTACAATGAGCAGTTCTTC.

This clonotype was recorded a few times. The genes are TRBV7-9 and TRBJ2-6; D may be TRBD2 (5 bases). The V gene lost 5 bases and the J gene lost 0 bases, with 14 bases spanning the gap. This CDR3 is built from 17 residues. Germline V CDR1 and CDR2: SEHNR, FQNEAQ (reference sequence). CDR3 coding DNA: TGTGCCAGCAGCCCACAAGGACTGGTCTCTGGGGCCAACGTCCTGACTTTC. Its translation: CASSPQGLVSGANVLTF.

Many counts were recorded for this clonotype. The chain combines TRBV14 with TRBJ2-7; 10 bases align to TRBD2. This CDR3 spans 17 amino acids. Germline V gene lookup returns CDR1 SGHDN and CDR2 FVKESK. Trimming removed 0 bases from V and 0 bases from J; junction bases left unmatched: 5. The CDR3 DNA reads TGTGCCAGCAGCCAAGAAGGTGCTAGCGGGAGCTCCTACGAGCAGTACTTC. Translating it yields CASSQEGASGSSYEQYF.

This clonotype is medium-sized by share. The chain links TRBV7-9 to TRBJ2-1; maybe TRBD1 (6 bases). V gave up 3 bases and J gave up 7 bases, with 10 bases separating them. Germline V CDR1 and CDR2: SEHNR, FQNEAQ (reference sequence). This CDR3 is 13 amino acids long. In DNA, the CDR3 is TGTGCCAGCAGCTTTGAGGGGGTTAATGAGCAGTTCTTC. Protein sequence: CASSFEGVNEQFF.

This clonotype rates as medium-sized. The rearrangement uses TRBV5-5 and TRBJ1-5; 8 bases map to TRBD1. Germline assignment: CDR1 SGHKS and CDR2 YYEKEE (reference sequence). The CDR3 totals 14 residues. J gave up 5 bases and V 4 bases, and 5 bases lay outside the gene matches. The CDR3: CASSPETGDQPQHF. CDR3 in DNA: TGTGCCAGCAGCCCGGAGACAGGGGATCAGCCCCAGCATTTT. Variable domain in full (rest from reference TRBV5-5 and TRBJ1-5): DAGVTQSPTHLIKTRGQQVTLRCSPISGHKSVSWYQQVLGQGPQFIFQYYEKEERGRGNFPDRFSARQFPNYSSELNVNALLLGDSALYLCASSPETGDQPQHFGDGTRLSIL.

This clonotype was counted at least ten times. This chain links TRBV7-3 with TRBJ2-3, with 8 bases identical to TRBD2. Germline trimming cut 5 bases from V and 1 base from J; bases unmatched to any gene: 5. The CDR3 is 15 amino acids. CDR1 and CDR2 (germline): SGHTA, FQGTGA. The CDR3 sequence: CASSPTAGGTDTQYF. CDR3 sequence (DNA): TGTGCCAGCAGCCCGACAGCGGGAGGCACAGATACGCAGTATTTT.

By its share, this clonotype is medium-sized (0.01 to 0.1%). The rearrangement uses TRBV10-3 and TRBJ1-1, with a tentative D call TRBD1 (5 bases). Germline CDR1 and CDR2: ENHRY and SYGVKD. The ends were cut back, 3 bases at V and 1 base at J, with 12 bases in the middle. The CDR3 consists of 15 residues. The CDR3 spells CAISDGGNQNTEAFF. CDR3 in DNA: TGTGCCATCAGTGACGGGGGGAATCAGAACACTGAAGCTTTCTTT.

By share of the sample, this clonotype is medium-sized. This rearrangement joins TRBV30 to TRBJ2-7; 12 bases agree with TRBD2. CDR3 size: 13 residues. Losses at the gene ends were 5 bases for V and 7 bases for J; bases not matched to a gene: 6. Per the germline V gene, CDR1 is GTSNPN and CDR2 is SVGIG (reference sequence). DNA for the CDR3: TGTGCCTGGGGCCTCGGACTAGCGGGAGAGCAGTACTTC. Protein sequence: CAWGLGLAGEQYF.

The chain couples TRBV29-1 to TRBJ2-2; 8 bases align to TRBD1. From germline, CDR1 is SQVTM and CDR2 ANQGSEA. There are 17 residues in the CDR3. J was trimmed by 2 bases and V by 5 bases; bases with no gene match: 13. CDR3 bases: TGCAGCGTTTGGACAGGGAGAAAAACCGAAAACACCGGGGAGCTGTTTTTT. Protein product: CSVWTGRKTENTGELFF.

This clonotype is large by share. The chain employs TRBV19 and TRBJ2-1, with 8 positions matching TRBD2. Germline-derived CDR1 and CDR2 are LNHDA and SQIVND (reference sequence). Trimming took 5 bases from V and 3 from J; bases not matched to a gene: 9. This CDR3 contains 16 residues. The CDR3 sequence is CASSLTPSGSYNEQFF. CDR3 coding DNA: TGTGCCAGTAGTCTGACCCCAAGCGGGAGCTACAATGAGCAGTTCTTC.

This clonotype was seen at least ten times. This chain uses TRBV11-2 with TRBJ2-2, with 7 positions matching TRBD2. The CDR3 has 17 residues. V lost 4 bases, J lost 1 base, and 9 bases stayed unmatched. Germline loops: CDR1 SGHAT, CDR2 FQNNGV. The CDR3 sequence is CASSSDLQRGNTGELFF. CDR3 nucleotide sequence: TGTGCCAGCAGCTCAGACCTACAGCGGGGGAACACCGGGGAGCTGTTTTTT.

This clonotype has more than one count but fewer than ten. The V call is TRBV4-2, the J call TRBJ2-7, with D hard to call. This CDR3 comprises 15 residues. The V gene lost 4 bases and the J gene lost 0 bases, with 13 bases spanning the gap. Germline V lookup: CDR1 LGHNA, CDR2 YNFKEQ. The CDR3 region is CASSPYYSYSYEQYF. In DNA, the CDR3 is TGTGCCAGCAGCCCGTACTACTCGTACTCCTACGAGCAGTACTTC.

This clonotype was counted at least ten times. The J gene is TRBJ1-2, the V gene TRBV5-4; D possibly corresponds to TRBD1 (6 bases). The CDR3 is 15 amino acids. Trimming removed 4 bases from V and 3 bases from J, with 16 bases in between. Germline CDR1 is SGHNT and CDR2 is YYREEE (reference sequence). The CDR3 coding sequence is TGTGCCAGCAGCCTACAGGGTGGGTCGGACTATGGCTACACCTTC. Translating it yields CASSLQGGSDYGYTF.

The chain joins TRBV11-2 to TRBJ2-5; D unresolved. Germline CDR1 SGHAT, CDR2 FQNNGV. The V gene lost 4 bases and the J gene lost 5 bases, with 11 bases spanning the gap. CDR3 length: 13 amino acids. CDR3: CASSSLNGETQYF. CDR3 DNA sequence: TGTGCCAGCAGCTCGCTCAATGGGGAGACCCAGTACTTC.

By its share, this clonotype is medium-sized (0.01 to 0.1%). The chain recombines TRBV2 with TRBJ1-5, with D hard to call. The V and J ends lost 7 bases and 3 bases respectively, with 19 bases between them. CDR3 size: 16 residues. CDR1 is SNHLY, CDR2 FYNNEI, per germline. CDR3 sequence: CASTPREGSINQPQHF. CDR3 coding DNA: TGTGCCAGCACCCCCAGAGAGGGCTCCATCAATCAGCCCCAGCATTTT.

The table lists this clonotype with a few counts. This chain connects TRBV7-9 to TRBJ1-4; D perhaps matches TRBD1 (6 bases). The CDR3 length is 16 residues. V was cut by 5 bases and J by 0 bases, with 13 bases left in between. From germline, CDR1 is SEHNR and CDR2 FQNEAQ (reference sequence). The CDR3 coding sequence is TGTGCCAGCAGCCCAGGGACACTGACAACTAATGAAAAACTGTTTTTT. Translated, it gives CASSPGTLTTNEKLFF.

By frequency in the sample, this clonotype is medium-sized (0.01 to 0.1%). J is TRBJ2-3 and V is TRBV6-5; D is uncertain. The CDR3 is 12 residues long. Germline CDR1 is MNHEY and CDR2 is SVGAGI. Trimming cost V 4 bases and J 2 bases, with 4 bases left between them. CDR3: CASSSTTDTQYF. DNA of the CDR3: TGTGCCAGCAGTTCAACCACAGATACGCAGTATTTT.

The chain carries TRBV20-1 and TRBJ2-7; D unresolved. The length of the CDR3 is 16 residues. Germline CDR1 is DFQATT and CDR2 is SNEGSKA (reference sequence). With 1 base removed from V and 3 bases from J, the gap between germline ends came to 19 bases. In DNA form, the CDR3 reads TGCAGTGCTAGAGCAGTCCTGGGAAGGGCTCTCTACGAGCAGTACTTC. This encodes CSARAVLGRALYEQYF.

By share, this clonotype ranks as medium-sized. The genes are TRBV24-1 and TRBJ2-2; unclear D gene. The CDR3 runs 15 residues. Germline assignment: CDR1 KGHDR and CDR2 SFDVKD. Trimming removed 4 bases from V and 3 bases from J, with 11 bases in between. CDR3 protein: CATSDRGTHTGELFF. CDR3 coding DNA: TGTGCCACCAGTGACCGAGGCACCCACACCGGGGAGCTGTTTTTT.

This clonotype was detected many times. J is TRBJ2-7 and V is TRBV20-1; TRBD2 agrees at 11 bases. V shed 2 bases and J 1 base; nucleotides not matched to a gene: 10. Germline CDR1 DFQATT, CDR2 SNEGSKA (reference sequence). The CDR3 spans 17 residues. In DNA, the CDR3 is TGCAGTGCTAGAACCGGGACTAGCGGTTTCAATTCCTACGAGCAGTACTTC. Amino acid sequence: CSARTGTSGFNSYEQYF.

This clonotype was counted a few times. This chain joins TRBV5-1 and TRBJ1-2; D unclear. The CDR3 covers 12 residues. Germline V gene data show CDR1 as SGHRS and CDR2 as YFSETQ. Trimming pared 0 bases from V and 4 bases from J, leaving 4 bases between. CDR3 amino acids: CASSLGGYGYTF. As DNA, the CDR3 is TGCGCCAGCAGCTTGGGAGGCTATGGCTACACCTTC.

This clonotype occurred a few times. This chain links TRBV10-3 with TRBJ1-3, with D unresolved. The CDR3 runs to 13 residues. Per germline, CDR1 ENHRY and CDR2 SYGVKD. With 8 bases removed from V and 0 bases from J, the gap between germline ends came to 8 bases. As DNA, the CDR3 is TGTGCCATCCTGCTGGCCTCTGGAAACACCATATATTTT. Its protein is CAILLASGNTIYF.

Sample share makes this clonotype medium-sized. The rearrangement uses TRBV2 and TRBJ1-1; tentative D call: TRBD1 (6 bases). CDR1 SNHLY and CDR2 FYNNEI come from the germline V gene. With 4 bases removed from V and 5 bases from J, the gap between germline ends came to 14 bases. The CDR3 contains 14 residues. CDR3 nucleotide sequence: TGTGCCAGCAGTGGGCAGGGGCCGAGTACTGAAGCTTTCTTT. Encoded protein: CASSGQGPSTEAFF.

The J gene is TRBJ2-7, the V gene TRBV6-6, with TRBD1 matching over 7 bases. Germline lookup yields CDR1 MNHNY and CDR2 SVGAGI (reference sequence). Unmatched junction bases numbered 17, after V lost 8 bases and J lost 1 base. The CDR3 loop spans 17 amino acids. The CDR3 sequence: CASLPSPLPGQSYEQYF. In DNA form, the CDR3 reads TGTGCCAGCCTCCCTTCCCCACTTCCGGGACAGTCCTACGAGCAGTACTTC.

This clonotype came up many times. The chain uses TRBV20-1 and TRBJ1-4, with TRBD1 identical over 9 bases. Germline lookup yields CDR1 DFQATT and CDR2 SNEGSKA (reference sequence). The CDR3 sequence is 15 residues long. Trimming took 4 bases from V and 8 from J; bases not matched to a gene: 11. Here the CDR3 DNA reads TGCAGTGCTACCTCGCCGGGACAGGGTCTAGAAAAACTGTTTTTT. Its translation is CSATSPGQGLEKLFF.

This clonotype is judged medium-sized. The chain carries TRBV12-3 or TRBV12-4 and TRBJ1-5; D gene uncertain. The CDR3 has 15 amino acids. The V end was cut by 5 bases, the J end by 6 bases, with 17 bases between. The CDR3 is CASSPRGGEAQPQHF. The CDR3 DNA reads as TGTGCCAGCAGTCCCAGAGGTGGGGAGGCTCAGCCCCAGCATTTT.